Detailed here is one T cell receptor (beta chain). The junction differs from germline at one of its ends, possibly a read error. TCRdb reanalysed the 5' RACE reads using MiXCR and keeps one entry per CDR3 protein. Of 150,000 to 200,000 distinct CDR3 sequences in the sample, over 10% were seen once. The data belong to a study of CD8 T cells in ankylosing spondylitis. Germline V gene data show CDR1 as SEHNR and CDR2 as FQNEAQ (reference sequence). This CDR3 has 12 amino acids. V usage is TRBV7-9 and J usage is TRBJ1-2, with D possibly being TRBD1 (5 bases). This sequence was found in a female donor with ankylosing spondylitis or in good health (not recorded which). The sample comprised blood, either unsorted or a sorted T cell fraction (not recorded which). Here the CDR3 reads CASNLLGDGYTF. CDR3 DNA: TGTGCCAGCAACTTATTGGGGGATGGCTACACCTTC. Full variable domain (rest looked up from reference TRBV7-9 and TRBJ1-2): DTGVSQNPRHKITKRGQNVTFRCDPISEHNRLYWYRQTLGQGPEFLTYFQNEAQLEKSRLLSDRFSAERPKGSFSTLEIQRTEQGDSAMYLCASNLLGDGYTFGSGTRLTVV.